This T cell receptor (beta chain) was documented in a study of cytomegalovirus exposure and HLA in healthy donors. Study-level results: Reported performance of the classifier showed diagnosis of cytomegalovirus status with high specificity and sensitivity. Some highly shared sequence variants likely arose as a pipeline artifact.

This clone has a handful of counts. The antigen remains unidentified. Trimming left V 4 bases short and J 0 bases short, with 13 bases between. Germline V gives CDR1 GTSNPN, CDR2 SVGIG (reference sequence). CDR3 length: 15 residues. The PCR contained 60 Vbeta and 13 Jbeta primers. Here immunoSEQ multiplex PCR was the method, and the copy in TCRdb shows in-frame clones only, minus some. The sample shows 100,000 to 150,000 clones, about four fifths of them seen only once. This clonotype was obtained from a male donor in good health and CMV-seronegative. Sequenced input: PBMCs. This sequence joins TRBV30 and TRBJ1-3; weak D call: TRBD1 (6 bases). The CDR3 sequence is CAWTPTGNSGNTIYF. DNA for the CDR3: TGTGCCTGGACCCCTACAGGGAACTCTGGAAACACCATATATTTT.